This T cell receptor beta chain was retrieved from a study of cytomegalovirus exposure and HLA in healthy donors. Turning to this clone: Its cognate antigen is unknown.

V lost 4 bases and J lost 4, with 11 bases in between. The germline CDR1 and CDR2 sequences are LNHDA and SQIVND (reference sequence). The length of the CDR3 is 13 residues. Primers included in the PCR were 60 Vbeta and 13 Jbeta primers. Produced via immunoSEQ multiplex PCR; TCRdb's table is partial and in-frame only. The sample lists around 150,000 clones; approximately 78% were seen once. Whole-study findings and limits: The CMV antigen specificity of a few CMV-associated chains was confirmed through in vitro analysis.

Sequences were obtained from PBMCs. This receptor was identified in a girl under 10 years old in good health and CMV-seropositive. The chain uses TRBV19 and TRBJ2-7, with a weak D call TRBD2 (5 bases). The CDR3 is CASSTYPGYEQYF. CDR3 DNA: TGTGCCAGTAGTACTTATCCGGGATACGAGCAGTACTTC.